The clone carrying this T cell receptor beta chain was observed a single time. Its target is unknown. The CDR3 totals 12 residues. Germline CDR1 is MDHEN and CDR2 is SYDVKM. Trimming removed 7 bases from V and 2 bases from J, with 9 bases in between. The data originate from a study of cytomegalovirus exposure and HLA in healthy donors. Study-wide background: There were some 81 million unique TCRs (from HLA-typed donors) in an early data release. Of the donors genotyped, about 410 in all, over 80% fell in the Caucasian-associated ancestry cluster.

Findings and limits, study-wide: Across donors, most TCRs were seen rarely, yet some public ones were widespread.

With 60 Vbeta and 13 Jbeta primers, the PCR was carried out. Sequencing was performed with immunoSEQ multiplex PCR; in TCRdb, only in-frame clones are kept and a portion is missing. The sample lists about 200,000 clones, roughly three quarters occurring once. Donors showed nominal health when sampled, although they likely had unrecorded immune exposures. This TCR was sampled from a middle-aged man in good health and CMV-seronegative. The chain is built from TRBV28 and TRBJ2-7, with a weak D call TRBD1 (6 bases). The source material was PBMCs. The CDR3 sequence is CASTDRTYEQYF. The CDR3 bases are TGTGCCAGCACCGACAGGACCTACGAGCAGTACTTC.